Detailed here is one T cell receptor (beta chain). Its cognate antigen has yet to be identified. There are no base qualities to consult, and no much larger clone falls within one base. The sample is drawn from a study of cytomegalovirus exposure and HLA in healthy donors (dated by TCRdb to about 2017). Turning to the overall study: According to an earlier analysis of several hundred of the donors, about 179 million T cells yielded over 90 million unique TCR beta sequences and 276 Gb of sequence data. An early release covering some 640 HLA-typed donors comprised approximately 300 gigabases of sequencing data and tens of millions of unique TCR sequences. Of the 300 to 500 genotyped donors, over 80% were placed in the genetic ancestry cluster associated with self-reported Caucasian donors. The study aimed to test whether cataloging public T cell receptors could reveal signatures of past pathogen exposure. The study profiled the T cell repertoires of approximately 700 subjects by immunosequencing and related them to cytomegalovirus serostatus. Besides the first cohort of some 670 subjects, a separate validation cohort made up of roughly 130 different subjects was used. The study combined high-throughput TCR immunosequencing, statistical association of individual TCRs with disease status, and machine learning to predict cytomegalovirus infection status. In a later analysis, previously published TCR beta repertoires from hundreds of donors were re-analyzed and high-resolution HLA genotyping was added so that TCR occurrence patterns could be studied. Rather than drawing on any new phenotypic data, the later analysis identified candidate immune exposures from TCR beta sequences and the way those sequences occurred across donors. To decide whether each TCR beta V gene segment behaved as functional or pseudogenic, an earlier analysis of approximately 600 of the donors relied on high-throughput TCR beta sequencing. Alongside the repertoire data, information on donor age, sex, ethnicity and CMV serostatus was compiled. A later genetic analysis used genome-wide SNP genotypes for about 65% of the 666 donors, treating that subset as a discovery cohort. Every repertoire in the discovery cohort had been generated on one and the same sequencing platform. Both class I and class II loci were covered by HLA typing, at four-digit resolution. The number of typed donors differed by locus: about 629-630 for A, B, C, DRB1 and DQB1; 500 to 550 for DQA1; 606 for DPA1; and approximately 450 for DPB1. A handful of DR-DQ haplotypes were handled as single units for association and clustering because linkage in the cohort was strong. Among roughly 400 genotyped donors of the cohort, an average of roughly 240,000 unique TCR beta nucleotide sequences were sequenced per donor, around a sixth of them non-productive. The study at large found these results: A later genetic analysis associated a missense DCLRE1C variant with V-gene and J-gene trimming of TCR beta chains, and an independent cohort replicated the association. Compared with equally common non-associated chains, HLA-associated TCR beta chains in a later analysis were more clonally expanded and had lower generation probabilities. HLA typing was unavailable for some donors at each locus, so association tests used only the typed subset. The authors suggested that the approach could potentially be generalized to other disease states and immunological phenotypes. Most TCR sequences were observed very rarely across donors, whereas some public TCRs were present in many individuals. According to a later analysis, TCR association rates differed among HLA loci, with DRB1 alleles showing the most associated TCRs and HLA-C alleles showing the fewest. Cytomegalovirus status was reported to be diagnosed by the classifier with high specificity and sensitivity in both the original and validation cohorts. A later analysis associated 17,000 or so TCR beta sequences with specific HLA alleles at a false discovery rate of 0.05. Because the 87-base-pair reads could not distinguish some IMGT-functional V segments, including TRBV6-2 and TRBV6-3, those segments were excluded. The cohort was sequenced for TCR beta chains only, and without alpha or paired-chain data the features that could be detected were limited. A later analysis found that most CMV-associated TCR beta chains appeared HLA-restricted, with HLA associations seemingly driven largely by CMV exposure. The only immune exposure information available for the cohort was CMV serostatus. A group of highly shared sequence variants was considered likely to be a technical artifact of the sequencing pipeline. Because counts were too low, about 15 rarely observed V segments, including chromosome 9 orphons, were left out of the earlier analysis of 587 of the donors. In an earlier analysis of approximately 600 of the donors, most TCR beta V segments were observed in productive rearrangements about 90% or about 30% of the time, broadly matching IMGT annotations. When HLA alleles, especially DR and DQ, strongly co-occurred, TCR associations were difficult to assign to individual alleles. According to a later genetic analysis, donors in an Asian-associated ancestry cluster had fewer N-insertions in productive TCRs than the approximately 700-donor mean. According to a later analysis, parvovirus B19, influenza, CMV and Epstein-Barr virus appeared linked to several top co-occurrence clusters. The study listed 150 to 200 TCR beta chains as associated with cytomegalovirus. A further reported finding was that TCR beta sequences accurately predicted the HLA-A and HLA-B alleles for most subjects in the first cohort. Linkage disequilibrium might explain the correlated functional status among segregating V segments, but an unknown experimental factor could not be ruled out. Three of the identified cytomegalovirus-associated TCR beta chains were confirmed in vitro to be specific for cytomegalovirus antigens. Presence/absence analyses assumed roughly uniform sequencing depth across donors, an assumption that may not hold.

The cohort comprised 670 or so healthy bone marrow donors. At the time of sampling, all cohort members were nominally healthy, though unrecorded immune exposures were likely present. The donor was CMV seropositive and was included in the group of 250 to 300 seropositive cohort members. A peripheral blood sample was collected from each donor, and TCR beta sequencing was performed on peripheral blood mononuclear cells. The Qiagen DNeasy Blood Extraction Kit was used to extract genomic DNA from the blood cell samples. The receptor library was made with the immunoSEQ multiplex PCR assay. For the multiplex PCR, a mixture combining 60 forward primers for TCR Vbeta segments and 13 reverse primers for TCR Jbeta segments was used. The CDR3 region of rearranged TCR beta genes was amplified from genomic DNA by a multiplex PCR assay. The Illumina HiSeq System was used to sequence the amplified TCR beta libraries as 87-base-pair reads. In the source study's methods: A later analysis tallied 80 million to 95 million unique TCR beta chains across the 666 repertoires, and 10 million to 11 million of those chains were shared by two or more donors. A nearest-neighbor algorithm error-corrected the raw reads and collapsed the reads into unique sequences, merging closely related sequences to remove PCR and sequencing errors. To assign V, D and J gene segments, CDR3 sequences were aligned to IMGT reference sequences. For a sequence to be retained, a match of at least six nucleotides was required to both a V gene segment and a J gene segment. A rearrangement counted as productive if the CDR3 had no stop codons and remained in frame with V and J, and every other rearrangement counted as non-productive. CDR3 was defined by IMGT convention, running from the second conserved V-encoded cysteine to the conserved J-encoded phenylalanine. The earlier analysis of 500 to 650 of the donors excluded any sequence lacking an unambiguous match to a single V gene segment. An earlier analysis of several hundred of the donors called V segments functional above 56.7% productive rearrangements and segregating when the between-donor standard deviation exceeded 5%. A statistical classification framework was built for diagnosing cytomegalovirus status from the catalog of TCR beta chain sequences. In a later analysis, V and J genes were assigned by comparing TCR nucleotide sequences against IMGT/GENE-DB human TR gene sequences. The TCRdist pipeline was used in a later analysis to assign CDR3 sequences and most-parsimonious VDJ recombination scenarios. In a later analysis, each TCR beta chain was defined by its CDR3 amino acid sequence together with its V-gene family, and reads lacking a unique V-gene family were excluded. As a way to deal with suspected cross-contamination and a sequencing artifact, a later analysis dropped approximately 590 nucleotide sequences that were highly shared and had low generation probability. A later analysis calculated a clonal expansion index for each public chain from normalized within-repertoire ranks of inferred template counts. In a later analysis, generation probabilities were computed using a VDJ recombination model fitted to out-of-frame rearrangements, and the results were checked against IGoR. In a later analysis, hypergeometric tests were used to score TCR-TCR, TCR-HLA and TCR-CMV co-occurrence, with a repertoire-size bias correction applied to TCR pairs. In a later analysis, false discovery rates were estimated by permuting HLA or CMV assignments 20 times. In a later analysis, co-occurring TCRs were grouped with DBSCAN, and TCRdist sequence similarity was added when clustering was performed within HLA-allele-positive subsets. Repertoires with fewer than 30,000 or more than 120,000 public chains, plus five repertoires with anomalous nucleotide sharing, were excluded from co-occurrence clustering. TCRdb stores this immuneACCESS table with in-frame sequences only. Part of the clones is absent; in the studies checked, under half of the shortfall reflects unresolved V genes, and no reason is known for the rest. That table is the source of V, J and clone size, and D and trimming were worked out from the DNA. For this sample the table gives around 100,000 clones, of which 80% to 85% were detected only once. 22% of the sample rests with the top ten.

The CDR3 sequence holds 13 residues, the cysteine and phenylalanine included. Left in the record is the CDR3 DNA by itself, 39 bases read in frame from the first base. V sheds 4 bases and J sheds 9 bases, leaving 16 bases between their ends. From a lookup of the germline V gene, CDR1 and CDR2 are SGHRS and YFSETQ. The specimen was PBMCs. The TCR was taken from a man aged 30-40 years in good health and CMV-seropositive. The sequence joins TRBV5-1 to TRBJ1-1, and possibly TRBD1, on 5 matching bases. The CDR3 here reads CASSAMGGWKAFF. DNA sequence: TGCGCCAGCAGCGCCATGGGGGGTTGGAAAGCTTTCTTT.